This TCR beta chain was captured by sequencing in a study of blood T cell repertoires in COVID-19. The CDR3 spans 14 residues. V was shortened by 2 bases and J by 2 bases, with 9 bases between the two germline ends. Germline CDR1 is KGHSH and CDR2 is LQKENI. Concerning this clone: The sample carries other DNA sequences with the same CDR3.

Methods used by the authors: Amplification of reference gene primers provided the estimated nucleated cell counts. Sequenced by immunoSEQ multiplex PCR; TCRdb stores in-frame clones only, minus some. V and J calls and clone size are copied from that table; D and trimming were computed from the DNA. Of around 300,000 clones listed, approximately 83% are singletons. The genes are TRBV18 and TRBJ1-2; tentative D call: TRBD1 (5 bases). This TCR was sampled from a woman in her seventies with acute or convalescent COVID-19. The material sequenced was peripheral blood. The CDR3 region is CASSPGAGNYGYTF. CDR3 DNA: TGTGCCAGCTCACCAGGTGCAGGGAACTATGGCTACACCTTC.